What follows are 22 T cell receptor beta chains derived from one specimen sequenced in a study of T cell changes during pregnancy in multiple sclerosis. Method: immunoSEQ multiplex PCR; TCRdb's copy keeps in-frame clones and lacks some. The sample lists roughly 42,000 clones, 80% to 90% seen once, with 0.5% to 0.65% in the top ten. Sequences were derived from CD4+ T cells from peripheral blood mononuclear cells, sampled in the first trimester of pregnancy. These receptors were taken from a female donor with multiple sclerosis, enrolled in a pregnancy study.

This chain connects TRBV7-6 to TRBJ2-5; TRBD2 agrees at 11 bases. V shed 5 bases, J shed 1 base, and the junction held 3 bases outside the gene matches. The germline CDR1 and CDR2 sequences are SGHVS and FNYEAQ. This CDR3 has 15 residues. CDR3 sequence (DNA): TGTGCCAGCAGCCAAGGGACTAGCGGCCAAGAGACCCAGTACTTC. This translates into CASSQGTSGQETQYF.

This chain connects TRBV7-9 to TRBJ2-7; the match to TRBD1 covers 8 bases. CDR1 and CDR2 (germline): SEHNR, FQNEAQ (reference sequence). J lost 5 bases, V lost 7 bases, and 10 bases had no gene match. CDR3 length: 14 amino acids. The CDR3 loop reads CASTEGQVKNEQYF. CDR3 in DNA: TGTGCCAGCACCGAGGGACAGGTAAAGAACGAGCAGTACTTC. Full variable domain (missing parts from reference TRBV7-9 and TRBJ2-7): DTGVSQNPRHKITKRGQNVTFRCDPISEHNRLYWYRQTLGQGPEFLTYFQNEAQLEKSRLLSDRFSAERPKGSFSTLEIQRTEQGDSAMYLCASTEGQVKNEQYFGPGTRLTVT.

The rearrangement joins TRBV18 to TRBJ1-1, with 10 bases aligning to TRBD1. V lost 5 bases to trimming and J lost 1 base; unmatched junction nucleotides: 7. This CDR3 comprises 16 residues. The germline V gene encodes CDR1 KGHSH and CDR2 LQKENI. The CDR3 protein is CASSTQTGGTNTEAFF. As DNA, the CDR3 is TGTGCCAGCTCAACTCAGACAGGGGGCACGAACACTGAAGCTTTCTTT.

The chain combines TRBV29-1 with TRBJ1-3; possibly TRBD1 for D (5 bases). Between the trimmed V and J ends, which lost 6 bases and 2 bases, there was a span of 23 bases. The germline CDR1 and CDR2 sequences are SQVTM and ANQGSEA. The CDR3 extends over 17 amino acids. The CDR3 DNA follows: TGCAGCGTCCTCCCCACCACGGGGGGTCATACTGGAAACACCATATATTTT. It yields the protein CSVLPTTGGHTGNTIYF. The complete variable domain, with remaining parts taken from reference TRBV29-1 and TRBJ1-3, reads SAVISQKPSRDICQRGTSLTIQCQVDSQVTMMFWYRQQPGQSLTLIATANQGSEATYESGFVIDKFPISRPNLTFSTLTVSNMSPEDSSIYLCSVLPTTGGHTGNTIYFGEGSWLTVV.

The rearrangement joins TRBV9 to TRBJ2-2, with D unresolved. CDR1 and CDR2 from the germline V gene are SGDLS and YYNGEE. This CDR3 region has 14 residues. The V end lost 3 bases, the J end lost 6 bases, and 12 bases lay between the germline ends. The CDR3 here is CASSAILEAGELFF. For the CDR3, the DNA is TGTGCCAGCAGCGCTATACTTGAGGCCGGGGAGCTGTTTTTT.

The rearrangement joins TRBV4-3 to TRBJ2-2, with 7 bases that match TRBD2. This CDR3 is built from 15 residues. V was clipped by 4 bases and J by 6 bases; unmatched bases: 8. Germline V gene data show CDR1 as LGHNA and CDR2 as YSLEER. CDR3 residues: CASSLSTSLPGELFF. The CDR3 DNA reads as TGCGCCAGCAGCCTTTCGACTAGCTTACCCGGGGAGCTGTTTTTT.

The chain uses TRBV19 and TRBJ1-3; TRBD1 aligns across 8 bases. Germline trimming cut 3 bases from V and 7 bases from J; bases unmatched to any gene: 8. Germline CDR1 is LNHDA and CDR2 is SQIVND (reference sequence). This CDR3 contains 15 residues. CDR3 coding DNA: TGTGCCAGTAGTATTACAGGGGGTAGAAGGAACACCATATATTTT. Its protein is CASSITGGRRNTIYF.

A few counts support this clone. The V call is TRBV7-3, the J call TRBJ2-7, with D possibly matching TRBD2 (5 bases). This CDR3 comprises 14 residues. Trimming took off 5 bases at V and 7 bases at J, with 18 bases between the two ends. Germline CDR1 and CDR2: SGHTA and FQGTGA. CDR3 coding DNA: TGTGCCAGCAGCCCCGCGCCCGGAGGACGAGAGCAGTACTTC. Translation gives CASSPAPGGREQYF.

This sequence joins TRBV11-3 and TRBJ2-3; 13 nucleotides line up with TRBD2. CDR3 size: 18 residues. J lost 4 bases, V lost 4 bases, and 11 bases had no gene match. The V gene's germline CDR1 is SGHNT and CDR2 YENEEA. The CDR3, as DNA: TGTGCCAGCAGCTCCGGGACTAGCGGGATTTCATGGGCAGATACGCAGTATTTT. The encoded protein is CASSSGTSGISWADTQYF.

The chain links TRBV29-1 to TRBJ2-7; 7 bases fit TRBD1. Germline assignment: CDR1 SQVTM and CDR2 ANQGSEA. V was pared by 6 bases and J by 0 bases, with 8 bases of the junction left unmatched. The CDR3 length is 14 residues. The CDR3 loop reads CSVSSGTASYEQYF. CDR3 in DNA: TGCAGCGTATCTTCCGGGACAGCCTCCTACGAGCAGTACTTC.

The V call is TRBV25-1, the J call TRBJ1-4, with a tentative D call TRBD1 (5 bases). Germline CDR1 is MGHDK and CDR2 is SYGVNS. The length of the CDR3 is 14 residues. Between the trimmed V and J ends, which lost 0 bases and 8 bases, there was a span of 10 bases. The CDR3 is CASSEYSGNEKLFF. DNA of the CDR3: TGTGCCAGCAGTGAATATTCAGGGAACGAAAAACTGTTTTTT.

This chain connects TRBV7-9 to TRBJ2-5; 11 nucleotides line up with TRBD2. From germline, CDR1 is SEHNR and CDR2 FQNEAQ (reference sequence). This CDR3 has 15 amino acids. The junction had 3 bases not matched to a gene; V was cut back by 4 bases and J by 2 bases. The DNA for the CDR3 is TGTGCCAGCAGCTCTAGCGGGAGGACACAAGAGACCCAGTACTTC. It codes for CASSSSGRTQETQYF.

This chain uses TRBV18 with TRBJ2-1; 7 bases line up with TRBD2. Germline V gene lookup returns CDR1 KGHSH and CDR2 LQKENI. The CDR3 consists of 16 residues. J was trimmed by 9 bases and V by 1 base; bases with no gene match: 12. CDR3: CASSPLPGGEKSEQFF. The CDR3 DNA follows: TGTGCCAGCTCACCACTACCGGGAGGAGAAAAGAGTGAGCAGTTCTTC.

This clone came up once. This chain connects TRBV18 to TRBJ2-7, with 14 bases aligning to TRBD2. CDR1 is KGHSH, CDR2 LQKENI, per germline. The CDR3 is 16 residues long. Trimming cost V 3 bases and J 4 bases; bases outside gene matches: 5. CDR3 sequence: CASSPVGLAGGYEQYF. In nucleotides, the CDR3 is TGTGCCAGCTCACCGGTAGGACTAGCGGGAGGTTACGAGCAGTACTTC.

V gene TRBV5-4 combines with J gene TRBJ2-5, with 14 bases lining up with TRBD2. CDR3 length equals 16 residues. Per germline, CDR1 SGHNT and CDR2 YYREEE (reference sequence). Trimming took 3 bases from V and 4 from J; bases not matched to a gene: 5. The CDR3 spells CASSSPGTSGRETQYF. CDR3 sequence (DNA): TGTGCCAGCAGCTCGCCCGGGACTAGCGGGAGAGAGACCCAGTACTTC.

This chain joins TRBV28 and TRBJ1-1; D not certain. The CDR3 covers 14 residues. Trimming removed 4 bases at V and 7 bases at J, with 16 bases between. Germline V gene sequence: CDR1 MDHEN, CDR2 SYDVKM. CDR3 DNA: TGTGCCAGCAGTTCAGCGGGCAGGCTAGATGAAGCTTTCTTT. Translating gives CASSSAGRLDEAFF.

V usage is TRBV5-1 and J usage is TRBJ2-1; D unclear. This CDR3 region has 15 residues. The ends were cut back, 0 bases at V and 6 bases at J, with 13 bases in the middle. Germline-derived CDR1 and CDR2 are SGHRS and YFSETQ. Here the CDR3 reads CASSLAGSFGNEQFF. The CDR3 bases are TGCGCCAGCAGCTTGGCTGGTAGTTTTGGCAATGAGCAGTTCTTC.

This clone has a handful of counts. The V gene is TRBV4-3, the J gene TRBJ1-1; D is possibly TRBD1 (5 bases). Deletions cut 0 bases from V and 9 bases from J, with 8 bases between. CDR1 and CDR2 (germline): LGHNA, YSLEER. The CDR3 loop spans 12 amino acids. The CDR3 loop is CASSQDRGKAFF. The CDR3 DNA is TGCGCCAGCAGCCAAGATAGGGGAAAAGCTTTCTTT.

The chain has TRBV21-1 and TRBJ2-1; the table calls TRBD1, which could not be checked here. TRBV21-1 constitutes a pseudogene. The CDR3 sequence is 16 residues long. This chain's CDR3 is CASRKGTGGLDNEQFF. CDR3 nucleotide sequence: TGTGCCAGCAGAAAGGGGACAGGGGGCCTTGACAATGAGCAGTTCTTC.

The chain recombines TRBV11-1 with TRBJ2-7; tentative D call: TRBD2 (5 bases). The V gene's germline CDR1 is SGHAT and CDR2 FQDESV (reference sequence). Trimming removed 2 bases from V and 1 base from J, with 9 bases in between. The length of the CDR3 is 14 residues. The CDR3: CASSLTRGSYEQYF. Written as DNA, the CDR3 is TGTGCCAGCAGCTTAACCCGGGGATCCTACGAGCAGTACTTC.

The J gene is TRBJ2-5, the V gene TRBV11-2; TRBD2 might be the D (5 bases). The CDR3 runs to 13 residues. V was pared by 8 bases and J by 4 bases, with 14 bases between. The germline CDR1 and CDR2 sequences are SGHAT and FQNNGV. The CDR3 DNA sequence: TGTGCCAGCGGCTGGAGCCGGGGAGAGACCCAGTACTTC. As protein: CASGWSRGETQYF.

CDR3 loop: CASSQEGDTFAYEQYF. Written as DNA, the CDR3 is TGTGCCAGCAGCCAAGAAGGGGACACTTTTGCCTACGAGCAGTACTTC. The chain recombines TRBV4-2 with TRBJ2-7, with a tentative D call TRBD1 (6 bases). Germline CDR1 LGHNA, CDR2 YNFKEQ. V was pared by 0 bases and J by 2 bases, with 14 bases between. The CDR3 is 16 amino acids.